This TCR beta chain appears in the sequencing data of a study of cytomegalovirus exposure and HLA in healthy donors. Study outcomes and limitations: Segments of the TCR beta V type were, in most cases, productive about 87% or about 30% of the time in an earlier analysis. Donors belonging to an Asian-associated ancestry cluster reportedly showed fewer N-insertions in productive TCRs than the roughly 670-donor mean, according to what a later analysis found. In a later analysis, TCR beta V- and J-gene trimming was associated with a missense DCLRE1C variant. Analyses of presence and absence presupposed an approximately uniform sequencing depth across donors.

PCR employed 60 Vbeta and 13 Jbeta primers. Libraries were prepared by immunoSEQ multiplex PCR; TCRdb keeps only in-frame clonotypes and omits some of them. Seen here are approximately 100,000 clones, roughly 85% observed once, and the top ten hold about 3%. For this clone: Antigen: not known. At one of its ends the junction is not consistent with the germline gene, which may arise from a read error.

The CDR3 sequence is 15 residues long. In germline, CDR1 is SEHNR, CDR2 FQNEAQ (reference sequence). The receptor was isolated from a woman aged 40 to 49 in good health and CMV-seronegative. The chain has TRBV7-9 and TRBJ2-5; 9 positions agree with TRBD1. The sample taken for sequencing was PBMCs. The CDR3 DNA follows: TGTTCCAGCAGCTCAGGACAGGGGTACTTGGAGACCCAGTACTTC. Translating gives CSSSSGQGYLETQYF.